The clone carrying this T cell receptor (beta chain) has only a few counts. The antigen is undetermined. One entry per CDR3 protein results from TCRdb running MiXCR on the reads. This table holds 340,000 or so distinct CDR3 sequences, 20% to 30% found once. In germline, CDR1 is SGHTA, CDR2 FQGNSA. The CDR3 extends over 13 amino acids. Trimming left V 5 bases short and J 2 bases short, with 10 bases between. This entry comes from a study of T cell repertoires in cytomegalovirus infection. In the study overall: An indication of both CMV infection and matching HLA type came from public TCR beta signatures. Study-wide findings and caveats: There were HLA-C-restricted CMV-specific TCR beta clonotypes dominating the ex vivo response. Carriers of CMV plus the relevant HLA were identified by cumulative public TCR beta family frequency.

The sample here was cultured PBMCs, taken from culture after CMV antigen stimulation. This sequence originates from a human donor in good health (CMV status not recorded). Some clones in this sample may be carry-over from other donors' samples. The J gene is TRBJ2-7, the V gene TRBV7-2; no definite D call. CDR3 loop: CASSHKGTYEQYV. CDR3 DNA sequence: TGTGCCAGCAGCCACAAGGGTACCTACGAGCAGTACGTC.